The clone carrying this T cell receptor beta chain was detected a few times. Its antigen is unknown. The data stem from a study of cytomegalovirus exposure and HLA in healthy donors. Study-level points and caveats: Reports state that TCR beta sequences accurately predicted most subjects' HLA-A and HLA-B alleles. Links to common viral pathogens appeared, in a later analysis, for several of the most significant clusters. Presence/absence analysis assumed near-uniform sequencing depth across donors. In a later analysis, compared with equally common non-associated chains, HLA-associated beta chains were more expanded.

Primers included in the PCR were 60 Vbeta and 13 Jbeta primers. Using immunoSEQ multiplex PCR, the repertoire was profiled, and TCRdb retains in-frame clones only, with some absent. In the table there are more than 110,000 clones, around 79% of which are singletons. From germline, CDR1 is MRHNA and CDR2 SNTAGT. V lost 7 bases and J 0 bases, leaving 13 bases between the germline ends. The CDR3 covers 15 residues. The TCR originated in a male donor in good health and CMV-seronegative. Sequenced input: PBMCs. The chain links TRBV6-4 to TRBJ2-1, with D unresolved. The CDR3 nucleotides are TGTGCCAGCACCGCCGGCCGGAGCTCCTACAATGAGCAGTTCTTC. Residues: CASTAGRSSYNEQFF.